Included here is one TCR beta chain sequence, with context. Its matching antigen is unknown. These data are taken from a study of glioma-infiltrating T cells after dendritic cell vaccination. At the level of the study: Between the early 2000s and the early 2010s, patients got autologous tumor lysate-pulsed dendritic cell vaccines. Three intradermal dendritic cell vaccine injections were given every two weeks. Study-level points and caveats: Survival was not directly related to TCR clonality in these patients.

Profiling relied on immunoSEQ multiplex PCR, and the TCRdb table lists in-frame clones only, not all of them. Among 80,000 to 95,000 clones, 75% to 90% were seen once, and the ten largest hold more than 8%. Germline-derived CDR1 and CDR2 are SGHTA and FQGNSA. Trimming took off 2 bases at V and 4 bases at J, with 11 bases between the two ends. CDR3 length equals 14 residues. Stated time point: after dendritic cell vaccination, including at tumor progression/relapse. Isocitrate dehydrogenase mutation was absent in all glioblastoma patients. The sequence derives from a human donor with glioblastoma. Sequenced here: blood, sampled after dendritic cell vaccination. The chain combines TRBV7-2 with TRBJ1-2; D ambiguous. CDR3 region: CASSLPAAGYGYTF. CDR3 coding DNA: TGTGCCAGCAGCTTACCGGCTGCGGGCTATGGCTACACCTTC.